Listed below are T cell receptor beta chains from one sample, sequenced in a study of blood T cell repertoires in COVID-19. The data were produced by immunoSEQ multiplex PCR, yet TCRdb's version contains in-frame clones alone and is incomplete. Altogether 250,000 or so clones are present, approximately 90% being singletons, with the ten largest covering roughly 4.3%. Material for sequencing was PBMCs or T cells enriched from blood (not recorded which). The receptor set was obtained from a woman in her thirties with acute COVID-19. The CDR3 runs from the conserved cysteine through the conserved F or W. The D gene is left open where the match is weak. Expanded clones are given a class, and other clones once, few, many or no size at all.

CASSTNSGGGYTF,TGTGCCAGTAGTACCAATTCCGGAGGTGGCTACACCTTC,TRBJ1-2,NA,TRBV19,NA
CASSLIRGNTGELFF,TGTGCCAGCAGTTTAATCAGGGGAAACACCGGGGAGCTGTTTTTT,TRBJ2-2,NA,TRBV28,NA
CASMRGYTGELFF,TGTGCCAGTATGCGGGGGTACACCGGGGAGCTGTTTTTT,TRBJ2-2,TRBD2,TRBV19,NA
CASSLASGTSGSYTDTQYF,TGTGCCAGCAGCTTAGCCTCGGGAACTAGCGGGAGTTACACAGATACGCAGTATTTT,TRBJ2-3,TRBD2,TRBV7-6,NA
CASSWGDSYEQYF,TGCGCCAGCAGCTGGGGGGATTCCTACGAGCAGTACTTC,TRBJ2-7,NA,TRBV5-1,NA
CASSPVGLAISSYEQYF,TGTGCCAGCAGCCCTGTGGGACTAGCGATCAGCTCCTACGAGCAGTACTTC,TRBJ2-7,TRBD2,TRBV4-2,NA
CASSPPQAVNTEAFF,TGTGCCAGCAGCCCGCCCCAGGCCGTGAACACTGAAGCTTTCTTT,TRBJ1-1,NA,TRBV11-2,NA
CASSTQVVGEQYF,TGTGCCAGCAGCACTCAGGTAGTTGGCGAGCAGTACTTC,TRBJ2-7,NA,TRBV7-9,NA
CASSLNGKPQHF,TGTGCCAGCAGTTTAAACGGGAAGCCCCAGCATTTT,TRBJ1-5,NA,TRBV28,NA
CASSVSGGFIALGGANEQFF,TGCGCCAGCAGCGTTAGCGGGGGCTTCATAGCCCTAGGGGGGGCCAATGAGCAGTTCTTC,TRBJ2-1,TRBD2,TRBV5-1,few
CARWRGEKNIQYF,TGTGCCAGATGGAGGGGAGAAAAAAACATTCAGTACTTC,TRBJ2-4,NA,TRBV6-9,NA
CASSMGQPYSNQPQHF,TGTGCCAGTAGTATGGGACAGCCCTATAGCAATCAGCCCCAGCATTTT,TRBJ1-5,TRBD1,TRBV19,NA
CASRLGLAGNYEQYF,TGTGCCAGCAGACTTGGACTAGCGGGAAACTACGAGCAGTACTTC,TRBJ2-7,TRBD2,TRBV28,NA
CATSDLRGRNTEAFF,TGTGCCACCAGTGATCTCAGGGGACGAAACACTGAAGCTTTCTTT,TRBJ1-1,NA,TRBV24-1,NA
CASSQEDLAVYEQYF,TGCGCCAGCAGCCAGGAAGACCTAGCGGTCTACGAGCAGTACTTC,TRBJ2-7,TRBD2,TRBV4-3,NA
CASSQVFSGINEQFF,TGCGCCAGCAGCCAAGTATTTAGCGGGATAAATGAGCAGTTCTTC,TRBJ2-1,TRBD2,TRBV4-3,NA
CASSFATGRDEQYF,TGTGCCAGCAGTTTCGCTACAGGGCGGGACGAGCAGTACTTC,TRBJ2-7,NA,TRBV28,NA
CSVEPRGTNSEQFF,TGCAGCGTTGAACCCCGGGGTACTAATAGTGAGCAGTTCTTC,TRBJ2-1,NA,TRBV29-1,NA
CASSPGTGAAYEQYF,TGTGCCAGCAGCCCTGGGACAGGGGCCGCCTACGAGCAGTACTTC,TRBJ2-7,TRBD1,TRBV5-4,NA
CASSESGVSTEAFF,TGTGCCAGTAGTGAATCCGGGGTAAGCACTGAAGCTTTCTTT,TRBJ1-1,NA,TRBV19,NA
CASSFTSGSLVNEQFF,TGTGCCAGCAGCTTCACTAGCGGGAGTTTGGTTAATGAGCAGTTCTTC,TRBJ2-1,TRBD2,TRBV7-2,once
CASRRTGLYEQYF,TGTGCCAGCAGAAGGACAGGTTTGTACGAGCAGTACTTC,TRBJ2-7,TRBD1,TRBV12-3/TRBV12-4,few
CASSPRQGENNEQFF,TGTGCCAGCAGCCCGAGACAGGGAGAGAACAATGAGCAGTTCTTC,TRBJ2-1,TRBD1,TRBV11-2,once
CASSSAGGADYGYTF,TGTGCCAGCAGCTCTGCAGGGGGCGCGGACTATGGCTACACCTTC,TRBJ1-2,TRBD1,TRBV5-4,NA
CASSRGGQTYEQYF,TGTGCCAGCAGCCGCGGGGGGCAAACCTACGAGCAGTACTTC,TRBJ2-7,TRBD2,TRBV7-2,NA
CASSVGIQFSTDTQYF,TGTGCCAGCAGCGTAGGTATCCAGTTTAGCACAGATACGCAGTATTTT,TRBJ2-3,NA,TRBV9,NA
CASSLVAGAVDEQYF,TGTGCCAGCAGTTTGGTTGCGGGAGCCGTGGACGAGCAGTACTTC,TRBJ2-7,TRBD2,TRBV27,NA
CASSVSTEVGYTF,TGTGCCAGCAGCGTGTCCACGGAGGTCGGCTACACCTTC,TRBJ1-2,NA,TRBV7-2,NA
CASSQDYYRGNEKLFF,TGTGCCAGCAGCCAAGATTATTACAGGGGGAATGAAAAACTGTTTTTT,TRBJ1-4,TRBD1,TRBV3-1/TRBV3-2,NA
CASSQVSVTGTYEQYF,TGCGCCAGCAGCCAAGTATCCGTGACAGGGACCTACGAGCAGTACTTC,TRBJ2-7,TRBD1,TRBV4-1,NA
CASSEGTSGDYEQYF,TGTGCCAGCAGCGAAGGGACTAGCGGCGACTACGAGCAGTACTTC,TRBJ2-7,TRBD2,TRBV13,NA
CASSLNQEQYF,TGTGCCAGCAGCTTAAACCAGGAGCAGTACTTC,TRBJ2-7,NA,TRBV11-2,NA
CASSVAGNTEAFF,TGTGCCAGCAGCGTAGCAGGGAACACTGAAGCTTTCTTT,TRBJ1-1,NA,TRBV9,NA
CASSPQYTSSYEQYF,TGTGCCAGCTCTCCCCAGTACACCAGTTCCTACGAGCAGTACTTC,TRBJ2-7,NA,TRBV18,few
CASSLLLLNEKLFF,TGTGCCAGCAGCTTACTACTCCTTAATGAAAAACTGTTTTTT,TRBJ1-4,NA,TRBV7-9,NA
CASSQGVAPNTEAFF,TGTGCCAGCAGCCAGGGAGTTGCCCCGAACACTGAAGCTTTCTTT,TRBJ1-1,NA,TRBV14,NA
CASSQDSTSGNYEQYF,TGTGCCAGCAGCCAAGATTCCACTAGCGGGAATTACGAGCAGTACTTC,TRBJ2-7,TRBD2,TRBV4-2,NA
CSVGGTIRTEAFF,TGCAGCGTGGGGGGGACAATCAGAACTGAAGCTTTCTTT,TRBJ1-1,NA,TRBV29-1,NA
CASSKLSRLAGGPADTQYF,TGTGCCAGCAGCAAACTATCAAGGCTAGCGGGAGGGCCAGCAGATACGCAGTATTTT,TRBJ2-3,NA,TRBV21-1,NA
CASSLLSRGIYEQYF,TGTGCCAGCAGCTTGCTTTCCCGGGGGATCTACGAGCAGTACTTC,TRBJ2-7,NA,TRBV5-8,NA
CASSSVAGGSTGELFF,TGTGCCAGCAGCTCCGTAGCGGGAGGCTCCACCGGGGAGCTGTTTTTT,TRBJ2-2,TRBD2,TRBV7-6,NA
CASSFPYDRRTEAFF,TGTGCCAGCAGTTTCCCCTACGACAGGCGCACTGAAGCTTTCTTT,TRBJ1-1,NA,TRBV5-4,NA
CASSPLQGFGELFF,TGTGCCAGCAGCCCCCTGCAGGGGTTCGGGGAGCTGTTTTTT,TRBJ2-2,NA,TRBV7-3,NA
CATRGTGGDEQFF,TGTGCCACCAGGGGAACAGGGGGCGATGAGCAGTTCTTC,TRBJ2-1,TRBD1,TRBV24-1,few
CASSLRIAGNEQFF,TGTGCCAGCAGTTTACGGATTGCCGGGAATGAGCAGTTCTTC,TRBJ2-1,NA,TRBV27,NA
CASRAGVGELFF,TGTGCCTCCCGAGCGGGAGTCGGGGAGCTGTTTTTT,TRBJ2-2,TRBD2,TRBV2,NA
CASSLVGTPYGYTF,TGCGCCAGCAGCTTGGTAGGGACACCCTATGGCTACACCTTC,TRBJ1-2,NA,TRBV5-1,NA
CASSLYGGPYTEAFF,TGCGCCAGCAGCTTGTACGGGGGACCCTACACTGAAGCTTTCTTT,TRBJ1-1,NA,TRBV5-1,NA
CASTAEPKVSGASTGELFF,TGCGCCAGCACTGCAGAACCTAAAGTTAGCGGGGCTAGTACCGGGGAGCTGTTTTTT,TRBJ2-2,TRBD2,TRBV10-2,NA
CAISEGGTNEQYF,TGTGCCATCAGTGAGGGAGGGACCAACGAGCAGTACTTC,TRBJ2-7,NA,TRBV10-3,NA
CASSPAGSTYEQYF,TGTGCCAGCTCACCGGCGGGATCGACCTACGAGCAGTACTTC,TRBJ2-7,NA,TRBV18,once
CSVEVPGSRGYEQYF,TGCAGCGTTGAGGTTCCGGGGAGCAGGGGCTACGAGCAGTACTTC,TRBJ2-7,NA,TRBV29-1,NA
CASSLSMGAWGYTF,TGTGCCAGCAGTCTATCGATGGGCGCCTGGGGCTACACCTTC,TRBJ1-2,NA,TRBV27,NA